This is a list of T cell receptor beta chains from one sample in a study of blood T cell repertoires in COVID-19. TCRdb's table, derived via immunoSEQ multiplex PCR, lists solely in-frame clones and lacks some. The data contain about 310,000 clones, 89% of them singletons. The source material was PBMCs or T cells enriched from blood (not recorded which). The receptor source for this set is a woman under 40 who had recovered from COVID-19. The CDR3 runs from the conserved cysteine through the conserved F or W. The order of the fields is J gene, D gene, V gene, clone size, CDR3 protein, CDR3 DNA. D genes are given only for firm matches. Size is omitted from some rows. Given values are once, few, many or a class for expanded clones.

>TRBJ2-3|TRBD2|TRBV2|NA
CASSRLADSTDTQYF
TGTGCCAGCAGTAGACTAGCGGATAGCACAGATACGCAGTATTTT
>TRBJ2-7|NA|TRBV5-1|NA
CASSLDASTFYEQYF
TGCGCCAGCAGCTTGGATGCTAGTACATTCTACGAGCAGTACTTC
>TRBJ1-5|NA|TRBV27|NA
CASSFRGQPQHF
TGTGCCAGCAGTTTCAGGGGTCAGCCCCAGCATTTT
>TRBJ2-5|TRBD2|TRBV29-1|NA
CSVDLGLAGTETQYF
TGCAGCGTTGACCTGGGACTAGCGGGAACGGAGACCCAGTACTTC
>TRBJ1-1|NA|TRBV2|few
CASSARGAVTEAFF
TGTGCCAGCAGCGCCCGGGGAGCAGTCACTGAAGCTTTCTTT
>TRBJ1-2|NA|TRBV18|NA
CASSPPVGPGIYGYTF
NA
>TRBJ2-2|NA|TRBV5-1|NA
CASSLSGTGELFF
TGCGCCAGCAGCCTCAGCGGGACCGGGGAGCTGTTTTTT
>TRBJ1-2|TRBD1|TRBV20-1|NA
CSASHQGLRTGTLSYGYTF
TGCAGTGCTAGTCATCAGGGCCTAAGGACAGGGACCCTTAGCTATGGCTACACCTTC
>TRBJ1-2|NA|TRBV27|NA
CASGVGGANYGYTF
TGTGCCAGCGGGGTAGGGGGGGCGAACTATGGCTACACCTTC
>TRBJ2-5|TRBD1|TRBV6-1|NA
CASSERRGSWETQYF
TGTGCCAGCAGTGAACGCAGGGGGTCATGGGAGACCCAGTACTTC
>TRBJ1-2|NA|TRBV5-1|NA
CASSLATENYGYTF
TGCGCCAGCAGCTTGGCGACGGAGAACTATGGCTACACCTTC
>TRBJ2-1|TRBD1|TRBV9|NA
CASSPLLKGQGDTFF
TGTGCCAGCAGCCCCTTGTTAAAGGGACAGGGAGATACGTTCTTC
>TRBJ1-1|NA|TRBV18|NA
CASSPPDRFMNTEAFF
TGTGCCAGCTCACCACCTGACAGATTCATGAACACTGAAGCTTTCTTT
>TRBJ2-1|NA|TRBV6-4|NA
CASSDHGFQEQFF
TGTGCCAGCAGTGACCATGGCTTTCAGGAGCAGTTCTTC
>TRBJ1-1|NA|TRBV10-1|once
CASSESECRGALRGNTEAFF
TGCGCCAGCAGTGAGTCTGAGTGCCGGGGGGCCTTGAGGGGGAACACTGAAGCTTTCTTT
>TRBJ1-3|TRBD1|TRBV6-2/TRBV6-3|NA
CASSWDRASGNTIYF
TGTGCCAGCAGTTGGGACAGGGCGTCTGGAAACACCATATATTTT
>TRBJ1-2|NA|TRBV6-2/TRBV6-3|NA
CASSVQRNYGYTF
TGTGCCAGCAGCGTACAGAGAAACTATGGCTACACCTTC